This entry lists 5 T cell receptor beta chains sequenced from one sample in a study of regulatory T cells in long-lasting Graves disease. Sequencing libraries for TCR beta were prepared with iRepertoire HTBI primers and Arm-PCR of CDR3 regions. TCRdb reprocessed the multiplex PCR reads with MiXCR, giving one entry per CDR3 protein. The data hold a few hundred thousand distinct CDR3 sequences, with around 24% observed a single time. Time point given: persistent/refractory GD, antithyroid drugs over 5 years with positive TRAb. The authors made the TCR library using RNA they extracted from PBMCs. The material was peripheral blood mononuclear cells (PBMCs), obtained when the disease was refractory, from a patient treated with antithyroid drugs. The receptors originated from a female donor with Graves disease.

There are many counts of this clonotype. V gene TRBV20-1 combines with J gene TRBJ2-7, with TRBD2 matching 12 bases. After removal of 1 base from V and 2 bases from J, the junction contained 3 bases not matched to a gene. From germline, CDR1 is DFQATT and CDR2 SNEGSKA (reference sequence). The CDR3 length is 15 residues. CDR3: CSARVLAGGAYEQYF. CDR3 bases: TGCAGTGCTAGAGTCCTAGCGGGAGGGGCCTACGAGCAGTACTTC.

The sample holds many counts of this clonotype. The rearrangement joins TRBV28 to TRBJ2-7; D not certain. CDR1 is MDHEN and CDR2 is SYDVKM in the germline V gene. CDR3 length: 12 residues. The ends were cut back, 5 bases at V and 4 bases at J, with 9 bases in the middle. The CDR3 loop is CASSQGFYEQYF. CDR3 bases: TGTGCCAGCAGTCAAGGATTTTACGAGCAGTACTTC.

The rearrangement links TRBV29-1 to TRBJ2-1; TRBD2 agrees at 10 bases. Germline V gene data show CDR1 as SQVTM and CDR2 as ANQGSEA. The CDR3 consists of 16 residues. Trimming removed 1 base from V and 4 bases from J; junction bases left unmatched: 7. Here the CDR3 reads CSVEGASGSTYNEQFF. In DNA, the CDR3 is TGCAGCGTTGAAGGGGCTAGCGGGAGTACGTACAATGAGCAGTTCTTC.

The chain uses TRBV18 and TRBJ2-5; D gene uncertain. Germline CDR1 is KGHSH and CDR2 is LQKENI. V was clipped by 3 bases and J by 3 bases, with 11 bases between them. CDR3 length equals 14 residues. CDR3 nucleotide sequence: TGTGCCAGCTCACCGTCCGGATCTAAAGAGACCCAGTACTTC. It translates to CASSPSGSKETQYF. Combining the CDR3 with reference TRBV18 and TRBJ2-5 gives the whole variable domain NAGVMQNPRHLVRRRGQEARLRCSPMKGHSHVYWYRQLPEEGLKFMVYLQKENIIDESGMPKERFSAEFPKEGPSILRIQQVVRGDSAAYFCASSPSGSKETQYFGPGTRLLVL.

This clonotype was seen a few times. The chain uses TRBV20-1 and TRBJ1-1; 9 nucleotides align to TRBD1. This CDR3 has 14 residues. Germline trimming cut 4 bases from V and 6 bases from J; bases unmatched to any gene: 9. Germline lookup yields CDR1 DFQATT and CDR2 SNEGSKA (reference sequence). The CDR3 DNA is TGCAGTGCTAACCTACAGGGGGCACGCGCTGAAGCTTTCTTT. It codes for CSANLQGARAEAFF.